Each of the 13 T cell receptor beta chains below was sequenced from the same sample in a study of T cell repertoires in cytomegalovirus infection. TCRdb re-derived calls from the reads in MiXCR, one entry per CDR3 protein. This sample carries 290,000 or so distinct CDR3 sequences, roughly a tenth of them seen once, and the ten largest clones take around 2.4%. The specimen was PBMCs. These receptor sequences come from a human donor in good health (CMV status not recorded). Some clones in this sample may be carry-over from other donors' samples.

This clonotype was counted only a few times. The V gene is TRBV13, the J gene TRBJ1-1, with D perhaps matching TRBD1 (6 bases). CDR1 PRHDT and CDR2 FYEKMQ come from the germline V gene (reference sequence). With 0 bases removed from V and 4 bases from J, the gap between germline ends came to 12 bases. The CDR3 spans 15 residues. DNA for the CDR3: TGTGCCAGCAGCTTAGGGGGGGCGGGTGGCACTGAAGCTTTCTTT. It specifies CASSLGGAGGTEAFF.

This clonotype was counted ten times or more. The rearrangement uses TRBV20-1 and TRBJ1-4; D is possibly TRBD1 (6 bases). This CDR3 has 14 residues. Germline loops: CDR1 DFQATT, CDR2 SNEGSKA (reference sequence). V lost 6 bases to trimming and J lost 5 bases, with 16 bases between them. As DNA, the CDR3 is TGCAGTGCCCGACTCCGGGGGCCGAATGAAAAACTGTTTTTT. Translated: CSARLRGPNEKLFF.

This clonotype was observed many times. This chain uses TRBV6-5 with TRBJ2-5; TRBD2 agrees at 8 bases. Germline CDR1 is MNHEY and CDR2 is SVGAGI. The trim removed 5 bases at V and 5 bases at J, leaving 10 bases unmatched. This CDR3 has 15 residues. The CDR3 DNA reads TGTGCCAGCAGTGAATTACGGGGACTAGGCGAGACCCAGTACTTC. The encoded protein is CASSELRGLGETQYF.

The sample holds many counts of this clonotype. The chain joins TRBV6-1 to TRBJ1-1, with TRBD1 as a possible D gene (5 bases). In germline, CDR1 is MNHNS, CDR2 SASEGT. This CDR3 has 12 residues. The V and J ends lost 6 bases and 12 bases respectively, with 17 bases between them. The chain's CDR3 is CASRNRRGSSFF. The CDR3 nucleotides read TGTGCCAGCAGAAATAGGAGGGGTTCGTCTTTCTTT.

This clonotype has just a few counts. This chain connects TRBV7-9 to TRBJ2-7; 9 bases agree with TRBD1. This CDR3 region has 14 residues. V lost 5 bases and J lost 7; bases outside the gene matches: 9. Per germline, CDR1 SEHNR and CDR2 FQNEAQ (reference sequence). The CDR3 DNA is TGTGCCAGCAGCGGGGGACAGGGTGGTCGTGAGCAGTACTTC. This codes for CASSGGQGGREQYF. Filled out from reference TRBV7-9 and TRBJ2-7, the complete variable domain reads DTGVSQNPRHKITKRGQNVTFRCDPISEHNRLYWYRQTLGQGPEFLTYFQNEAQLEKSRLLSDRFSAERPKGSFSTLEIQRTEQGDSAMYLCASSGGQGGREQYFGPGTRLTVT.

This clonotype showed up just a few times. CDR3 in amino acids: CASSSRTWAEGGQFF. The CDR3 DNA reads TGTGCCAGCAGTTCACGAACCTGGGCCGAGGGGGGGCAGTTCTTC. The chain combines TRBV27 with TRBJ2-1; D may be TRBD1 or TRBD2 (6 bases each). Germline CDR1 reads MNHEY; CDR2 reads SMNVEV (reference sequence). The CDR3 runs to 15 residues. V lost 4 bases and J lost 12, with 22 bases in between.

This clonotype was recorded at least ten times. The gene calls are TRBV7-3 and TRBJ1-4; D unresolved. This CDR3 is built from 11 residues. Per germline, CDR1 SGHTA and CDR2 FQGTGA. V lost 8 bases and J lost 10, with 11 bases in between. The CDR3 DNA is TGTGCCAGCCCCTCAGGAGGAAAACTGTTTTTT. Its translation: CASPSGGKLFF. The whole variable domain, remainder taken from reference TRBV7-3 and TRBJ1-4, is GAGVSQTPSNKVTEKGKYVELRCDPISGHTALYWYRQSLGQGPEFLIYFQGTGAADDSGLPNDRFFAVRPEGSVSTLKIQRTERGDSAVYLCASPSGGKLFFGSGTQLSVL.

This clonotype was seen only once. The CDR3 DNA reads as TGTGCCAGCAATTCCAGGGACAGGGCAGAAGAGACCCAGTACTTC. It translates to CASNSRDRAEETQYF. The chain uses TRBV6-1 and TRBJ2-5; TRBD1 agrees at 9 bases. Germline V gene lookup returns CDR1 MNHNS and CDR2 SASEGT. J lost 3 bases, V lost 7 bases, and 9 bases had no gene match. CDR3 length: 15 residues.

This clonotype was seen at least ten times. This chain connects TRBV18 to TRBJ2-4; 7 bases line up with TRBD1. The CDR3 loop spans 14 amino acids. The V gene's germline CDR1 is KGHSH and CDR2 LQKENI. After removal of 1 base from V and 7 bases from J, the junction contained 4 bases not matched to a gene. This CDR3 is CASSPLQGGNIQYF. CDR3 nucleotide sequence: TGTGCCAGCTCACCACTGCAAGGGGGCAACATTCAGTACTTC.

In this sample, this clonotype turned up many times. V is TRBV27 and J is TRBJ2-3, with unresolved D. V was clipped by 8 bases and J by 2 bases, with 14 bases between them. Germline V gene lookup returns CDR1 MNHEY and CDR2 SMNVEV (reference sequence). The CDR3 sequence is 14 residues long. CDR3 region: CASGYNPNTDTQYF. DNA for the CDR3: TGTGCCAGCGGGTATAACCCAAACACAGATACGCAGTATTTT.

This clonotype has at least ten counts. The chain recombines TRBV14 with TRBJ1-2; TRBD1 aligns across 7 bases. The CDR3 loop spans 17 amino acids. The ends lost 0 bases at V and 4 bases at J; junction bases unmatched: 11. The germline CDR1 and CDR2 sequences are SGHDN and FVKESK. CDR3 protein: CASSQDLAETGSYGYTF. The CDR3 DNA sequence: TGTGCCAGCAGCCAAGATCTCGCTGAGACAGGGAGCTATGGCTACACCTTC.

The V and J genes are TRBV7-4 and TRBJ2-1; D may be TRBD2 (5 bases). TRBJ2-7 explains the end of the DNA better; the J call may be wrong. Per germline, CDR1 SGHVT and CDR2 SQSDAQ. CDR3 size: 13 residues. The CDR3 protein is CASSLGVGNEQYF. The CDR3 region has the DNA TGTGCCAGCAGCTTGGGAGTCGGAAATGAGCAGTACTTC.

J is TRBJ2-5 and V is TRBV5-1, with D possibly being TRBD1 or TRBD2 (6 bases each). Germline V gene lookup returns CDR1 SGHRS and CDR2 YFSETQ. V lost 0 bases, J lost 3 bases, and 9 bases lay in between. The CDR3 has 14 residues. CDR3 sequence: CASSLAGAEETQYF. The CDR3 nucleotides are TGCGCCAGCAGCTTGGCGGGGGCCGAAGAGACCCAGTACTTC.